This is a list of T cell receptor beta chains from one sample in a study of lymphopenia after photon versus proton radiotherapy. The protocol was immunoSEQ multiplex PCR, while the TCRdb copy is restricted to in-frame clones and leaves out a portion. The sample gives approximately 65,000 clones, roughly 93% of which show up once; about 3% is in the top ten. This material consisted of peripheral blood, taken from a patient treated with photon-based radiotherapy. The receptors derive from a woman aged 70 to 79 with pancreatic cancer. CDR3s leave out the opening cysteine and the closing phenylalanine or tryptophan.

j_call	v_call	cdr3_length	cdr3_aa
TRBJ2-7	TRBV6-6	12	ASNTGTGGHSEY
TRBJ2-6	TRBV7-6	14	ASSLDGRAGANVLT
TRBJ2-7	TRBV6-1	10	ASSEGGYEQY
TRBJ2-1	TRBV19	14	ASSTGRDGWYNEQF
TRBJ1-2	TRBV9	15	ASSVDNRGRGYDGYT
TRBJ2-1	TRBV7-9	14	ASSFFAGGSYNEQF
TRBJ2-1	TRBV15	15	ATSRGSLRPPDNEQF
TRBJ2-5	TRBV23-1	12	ASSQSWVRETQY
TRBJ2-3	TRBV7-9	10	ASDRGTDTQY
TRBJ2-7	TRBV7-9	12	ASSLVPSQGEQY
TRBJ1-2	TRBV5-8	13	ASSFSGGSSYGYT
TRBJ2-7	TRBV9	14	ASSEGIGTGSYEQY
TRBJ2-7	TRBV5-6	15	ASSLAGAGGLNYEQY
TRBJ1-2	TRBV2	12	ASREEQGYYGYT
TRBJ2-5	TRBV19	11	ASSSQGKETQY
TRBJ2-7	TRBV6-6	14	ASSSSGGTSSYEQY
TRBJ2-5	TRBV21-1	13	ASSNLLGARETQY
TRBJ1-2	TRBV4-3	12	ASSQPGQAYGYT
TRBJ1-3	TRBV9	12	ASSVETGGNTIY
TRBJ2-1	TRBV15	13	ATSRDRGAYNEQF
TRBJ2-1	TRBV18	10	ASSNMGYEQF
TRBJ2-7	TRBV5-4	14	ASSAPGLANSYEQY
TRBJ1-2	TRBV18	14	ASSPQNSRGGYGYT
TRBJ2-1	TRBV7-2	17	ASSIQINTGLAVHNEQF
TRBJ2-2	TRBV19	13	ASSMGSGRHRELF
TRBJ2-2	TRBV19	15	ASSIDLAGARTGELF
TRBJ1-1	TRBV5-4	11	ASSLVWAGGWV
TRBJ1-1	TRBV14	13	ASSPTTGMNTEAF
TRBJ2-7	TRBV2	12	ASSFQTGPYEQY
TRBJ2-2	TRBV4-1	14	ASSQEGTGGTGELF
TRBJ2-3	TRBV5-1	13	ASRASGAITDTQY
TRBJ2-1	TRBV19	15	ASKGGSWLTGGNEQF
TRBJ1-5	TRBV28	13	ASSLGVQGFQPQH
TRBJ1-1	TRBV18	15	ASSPRNSVFMNTEAF
TRBJ2-2	TRBV9	12	ASSGIAGAGELF
TRBJ1-2	TRBV27	13	ASSPWEGANYGYT
TRBJ2-3	TRBV18	14	ASSPRTSGSLDTQY
TRBJ1-1	TRBV19	13	ASSVRGHKGTEAF
TRBJ2-2	TRBV6-6	13	ASSYPRGNTGELF
TRBJ1-2	TRBV15	10	ATSGQFYGYT
TRBJ2-7	TRBV7-9	16	ASSLKRNWGLAVDEQY
TRBJ1-1	TRBV4-2	13	ASSQEAVGGTEAF
TRBJ1-2	TRBV6-1	12	ASTGGAGDYGYT
TRBJ2-2	TRBV4-2	14	ASSQDSRPDTGELF
TRBJ2-7	TRBV28	11	ASSLVSSYEQY
TRBJ2-2	TRBV19	12	ASSIPGDTGELF
.	TRBV7-9	12	ASSSDGRAYEQY
TRBJ1-5	TRBV7-8	11	ASSLFIDQPQH
TRBJ1-2	TRBV28	9	ATRANYGYT
TRBJ1-2	TRBV7-8	14	ASSPGAGVTNYGYT
TRBJ1-1	TRBV5-4	12	ASSLQGPGTEAF
TRBJ1-1	TRBV28	13	ASSRRELGGTEAF
TRBJ2-1	TRBV5-1	14	ASSLGSGTGNNEQF
TRBJ1-2	TRBV29-1	10	SVVLPDYGYT
TRBJ2-3	TRBV10-3	11	AISESAADTQY
TRBJ1-4	TRBV7-9	13	ASSLEGATNEKLF
TRBJ2-7	TRBV19	13	ASSTAGDSAYEQY
TRBJ1-2	TRBV20-1	9	SALTAYGYT
TRBJ1-5	TRBV19	12	ASRNRELNQPQH
TRBJ1-1	TRBV29-1	11	SVVRGSDTEAF